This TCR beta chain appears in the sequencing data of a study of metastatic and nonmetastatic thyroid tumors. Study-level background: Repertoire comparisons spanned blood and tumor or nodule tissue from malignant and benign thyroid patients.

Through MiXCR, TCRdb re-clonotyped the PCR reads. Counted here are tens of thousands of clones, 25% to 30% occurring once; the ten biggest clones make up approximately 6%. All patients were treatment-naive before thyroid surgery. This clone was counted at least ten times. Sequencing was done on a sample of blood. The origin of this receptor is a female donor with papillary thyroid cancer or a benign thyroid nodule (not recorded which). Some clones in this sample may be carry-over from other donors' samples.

The CDR3 bases are TGTGCCAGCAGCTCTTCATCGACTAGCGGCGCCTACAATGAGCAGTTCTTC. It translates to CASSSSSTSGAYNEQFF. V gene TRBV7-3 combines with J gene TRBJ2-1; 9 bases map to TRBD2. The length of the CDR3 is 17 residues. Germline assignment: CDR1 SGHTA and CDR2 FQGTGA. Trimming removed 4 bases from V and 2 bases from J; junction bases left unmatched: 9.